These 8 T cell receptor beta chains came from one sample sequenced in a study of blood T cells in healthy people across ages. Through a sample-barcoded 5' primer and a J-beta primer mix, a second PCR was run for 7 to 11 cycles. Each CDR3 protein gets one entry after TCRdb re-called the 5' RACE reads with MiXCR. The data show about 1,400,000 distinct CDR3 sequences, about 43% seen once. Sequencing used blood. The origin of the receptors is a woman between 18 and 29 years old in good health.

At least ten counts were recorded for this clonotype. The chain joins TRBV6-6 to TRBJ2-7, with D tentatively TRBD2 (6 bases). In germline, CDR1 is MNHNY, CDR2 SVGAGI (reference sequence). The CDR3 has 14 amino acids. Trimming left V 7 bases short and J 3 bases short, with 16 bases between. The CDR3 region has the DNA TGTGCCAGCAACCAGGGACTCCTCGTCTACGAGCAGTACTTC. It is translated as CASNQGLLVYEQYF.

V is TRBV4-1 and J is TRBJ1-3, with unresolved D. The CDR3 has 17 residues. The germline V gene encodes CDR1 MGHRA and CDR2 YSYEKL. Trimming took 0 bases from V and 2 from J, leaving 14 bases between them. This CDR3 reads CASSQDGTDGTGNTIYF. CDR3 bases: TGCGCCAGCAGCCAAGACGGCACCGACGGGACTGGAAACACCATATATTTT.

The CDR3 nucleotides read TGCAGTGCTGGGACAGGGGAAACTGAAGCTTTCTTT. It encodes CSAGTGETEAFF. V gene TRBV20-1 combines with J gene TRBJ1-1; 10 positions agree with TRBD1. The CDR3 runs to 12 residues. CDR1 is DFQATT and CDR2 is SNEGSKA in the germline V gene (reference sequence). Trimming at V came to 5 bases and at J to 5 bases, leaving 2 bases not matched to a gene.

This sequence joins TRBV4-1 and TRBJ2-7, with TRBD2 matching over 7 bases. The CDR3 has 15 amino acids. From germline, CDR1 is MGHRA and CDR2 YSYEKL. V gave up 0 bases and J gave up 5 bases; unmatched junction bases: 7. The CDR3 DNA is TGCGCCAGCAGCCAAGATGTGGCGGGGGTCGACGAGCAGTACTTC. It codes for CASSQDVAGVDEQYF.

The genes are TRBV20-1 and TRBJ2-4; 7 nucleotides line up with TRBD1. The last part of the DNA fits TRBJ2-7 better; the J call may be wrong. The CDR3 totals 13 residues. Germline V gives CDR1 DFQATT, CDR2 SNEGSKA (reference sequence). For the CDR3, the DNA is TGCAGTGCCATCGCCGGGACAGAGGGCGAGCAGTACTTC. Protein product: CSAIAGTEGEQYF.

The rearrangement links TRBV29-1 to TRBJ2-2; 15 nucleotides match TRBD2. From germline, CDR1 is SQVTM and CDR2 ANQGSEA. There are 17 residues in the CDR3. V lost 6 bases to trimming and J lost 0 bases; unmatched junction nucleotides: 5. The CDR3 sequence is CSVGTSGRTTNTGELFF. The CDR3 nucleotides are TGCAGCGTGGGGACTAGCGGGAGGACGACGAACACCGGGGAGCTGTTTTTT.

The chain uses TRBV2 and TRBJ1-4; the D is unclear. This CDR3 has 14 residues. Germline values: CDR1 SNHLY, CDR2 FYNNEI. Trimming took 3 bases from V and 7 from J, leaving 12 bases between them. DNA of the CDR3: TGTGCCAGCAGTGATGGGAGGGCGGGTGAAAAACTGTTTTTT. It is translated as CASSDGRAGEKLFF.

This chain links TRBV30 with TRBJ1-1; D ambiguous. Trimming cost V 6 bases and J 6 bases, with 14 bases left between them. In germline, CDR1 is GTSNPN, CDR2 SVGIG (reference sequence). The CDR3 is 12 residues long. The CDR3 nucleotides read TGTGCCTGTTTTGGATGGGATGCTGAAGCTTTCTTT. This codes for CACFGWDAEAFF.